The present T cell receptor (beta chain) was sequenced within a study of T cell clones after liver transplantation. Profiled with immunoSEQ multiplex PCR; TCRdb holds only in-frame clones, not every one. The sample holds roughly 80,000 clones; 65% to 85% are singletons and the top ten take approximately 0.43%. Study outcomes and limitations: Post-transplant, graft-donor-reactive CD4 TCRbeta sequences in blood dropped significantly in most of the 8 subjects. In two subjects, few donor cells limited the measurable donor-reactive repertoire.

This CDR3 is built from 16 residues. The germline CDR1 and CDR2 sequences are SNHLY and FYNNEI. The V segment lost 4 bases and the J segment 0 bases; nucleotides outside the gene matches: 7. As to this clone: Its specificity is not known.

V is TRBV2 and J is TRBJ2-7, with 9 bases aligning to TRBD2. Specimen: CD4+ T cells from blood, collected 45 to 46 months after liver transplant. The receptor comes from a human patient who received a liver transplant. Some T cells may be transferred from the graft donor. The CDR3 DNA reads TGTGCCAGCAGTGGTCGTGCGGGAGGGCTCTCCTACGAGCAGTACTTC. Protein sequence: CASSGRAGGLSYEQYF.